This T cell receptor beta chain was observed in a study of blood T cell repertoires in COVID-19. Overall study context: In each case, the material was cDNA or gDNA derived from T cells, B-cell-depleted T cells, or PBMCs.

The CDR3 loop spans 16 amino acids. V lost 4 bases, J lost 0 bases, and 14 bases lay in between. Germline CDR1 reads SGHDN; CDR2 reads FVKESK. In the source study's methods: Amplification of reference gene primers was used by the study to estimate nucleated cell counts. The data were produced by immunoSEQ multiplex PCR, yet TCRdb's version contains in-frame clones alone and is incomplete. Clonal size and the V and J genes are those of that table, whereas D and trimming came from the DNA. This sample has 160,000 or so clones; around 76% occur once, and the top ten carry almost 8.5%. This clonotype was obtained from a woman aged 70 to 79 with acute or convalescent COVID-19. V is TRBV14 and J is TRBJ2-3; weak D call: TRBD1 (6 bases). Sequencing used peripheral blood. As DNA, the CDR3 is TGTGCCAGCAGCCCACCCCCGGGACACAGCACAGATACGCAGTATTTT. Protein sequence: CASSPPPGHSTDTQYF.